Following are 27 T cell receptor beta chains from one sample sequenced in a study of OX40 agonist ivuxolimab in advanced cancers. Sequencing was performed with immunoSEQ multiplex PCR; in TCRdb, only in-frame clones are kept and a portion is missing. The sample comprises tens of thousands of clones, roughly 87% of which are singletons, and approximately 4% rests with the top ten. This material consisted of CD4+ or CD8+ T cells sorted from blood, taken in a trial of the OX40 agonist ivuxolimab. These receptors all stem from an adult with an advanced solid tumor such as melanoma, head and neck, liver or kidney cancer.

This chain joins TRBV19 and TRBJ2-2; D is tentatively TRBD1 or TRBD2 (7 bases each). V was clipped by 8 bases and J by 6 bases, with 16 bases between them. Germline V gene sequence: CDR1 LNHDA, CDR2 SQIVND (reference sequence). This CDR3 spans 14 amino acids. DNA of the CDR3: TGTGCCAGTCAGGGGGGGAGTTCGGCCGGGGAGCTGTTTTTT. It specifies CASQGGSSAGELFF.

This clone was recorded only once. This sequence joins TRBV28 and TRBJ2-3; 10 bases align to TRBD1. The V and J ends lost 4 bases and 2 bases, in that order; junction bases with no gene match: 3. CDR1 and CDR2 from the germline V gene are MDHEN and SYDVKM. The CDR3 loop spans 15 amino acids. DNA of the CDR3: TGTGCCAGCAGTTCGGGACAGGGGACCACAGATACGCAGTATTTT. This encodes CASSSGQGTTDTQYF.

The rearrangement links TRBV6-5 to TRBJ2-7; D uncertain. Germline lookup yields CDR1 MNHEY and CDR2 SVGAGI. Trimming pared 0 bases from V and 0 bases from J, leaving 9 bases between. The CDR3 is made up of 15 amino acids. CDR3 loop: CASSYSGLDSYEQYF. Written as DNA, the CDR3 is TGTGCCAGCAGTTACTCTGGGCTGGACTCCTACGAGCAGTACTTC.

The chain uses TRBV7-2 and TRBJ2-1; D may correspond to TRBD1 or TRBD2 (6 bases each). V shed 1 base and J shed 6 bases, with 13 bases lying between them. The CDR3 is made up of 15 amino acids. Germline CDR1 SGHTA, CDR2 FQGNSA. The CDR3 DNA follows: TGTGCCAGCAGCTTAGAGGGGGGAGTTAGCAATGAGCAGTTCTTC. Encoded protein: CASSLEGGVSNEQFF.

This clone was found once. This chain uses TRBV12-1 with TRBJ2-5. TRBV12-1 is noted as a pseudogene. The CDR3 length is 17 residues. The DNA of the CDR3 is TGTGCCAGCAGCTCAGTTTATTGGACGCCCTACGAAGAGACCCAGTACTTC. As protein: CASSSVYWTPYEETQYF.

CDR3 sequence reads: CASRRRQGDTQYF. As DNA, the CDR3 is TGTGCCAGCAGACGCAGACAGGGGGATACGCAGTATTTT. The rearrangement links TRBV6-5 to TRBJ2-3; 8 nucleotides line up with TRBD1. Germline values: CDR1 MNHEY, CDR2 SVGAGI. The CDR3 consists of 13 residues. V gave up 6 bases and J gave up 6 bases; unmatched junction bases: 5.

CDR3: CASSRTPPGPNWDTIYF. The CDR3 DNA sequence: TGCGCCAGCAGCCGAACCCCCCCGGGACCCAACTGGGACACCATATATTTT. The rearrangement uses TRBV5-1 and TRBJ1-3, with a weak D call TRBD1 (5 bases). The CDR3 runs to 17 residues. CDR1 and CDR2 from the germline V gene are SGHRS and YFSETQ. Between the trimmed V and J ends, which lost 4 bases and 8 bases, there was a span of 25 bases.

This clone has only one observation. The genes are TRBV14 and TRBJ1-2; tentatively, D is TRBD1 (6 bases). V lost 11 bases and J lost 4, with 17 bases in between. This CDR3 has 13 amino acids. CDR1 is SGHDN and CDR2 is FVKESK in the germline V gene. CDR3: CASAEGVGYGYTF. CDR3 in DNA: TGTGCCTCTGCTGAGGGGGTAGGCTATGGCTACACCTTC.

The sample holds a few counts of this clone. The chain has TRBV5-1 and TRBJ1-1, with D maybe TRBD1 (5 bases). V was trimmed by 0 bases and J by 6 bases, leaving 18 bases between them. In germline, CDR1 is SGHRS, CDR2 YFSETQ. This CDR3 has 16 amino acids. The CDR3 sequence: CASSLAAGSLGSEAFF. In DNA form, the CDR3 reads TGCGCCAGCAGCTTGGCCGCAGGGTCCTTGGGGTCTGAAGCTTTCTTT. Drawing the rest from reference TRBV5-1 and TRBJ1-1, the complete variable domain is KAGVTQTPRYLIKTRGQQVTLSCSPISGHRSVSWYQQTPGQGLQFLFEYFSETQRNKGNFPGRFSGRQFSNSRSEMNVSTLELGDSALYLCASSLAAGSLGSEAFFGQGTRLTVV.

The chain combines TRBV19 with TRBJ1-2, with a weak D call TRBD1 (5 bases). The germline gives CDR1 LNHDA, CDR2 SQIVND (reference sequence). Trimming shortened V by 4 bases and J by 5 bases, and 14 bases separated the two germline ends. This CDR3 region has 14 residues. CDR3 sequence: CASSRTGREYGYTF. The DNA for the CDR3 is TGTGCCAGTAGTAGAACAGGTCGGGAATATGGCTACACCTTC. The variable domain in full, completed from reference TRBV19 and TRBJ1-2, reads DGGITQSPKYLFRKEGQNVTLSCEQNLNHDAMYWYRQDPGQGLRLIYYSQIVNDFQKGDIAEGYSVSREKKESFPLTVTSAQKNPTAFYLCASSRTGREYGYTFGSGTRLTVV.

The chain is built from TRBV6-5 and TRBJ1-4; D is possibly TRBD1 (6 bases). V lost 7 bases and J 2 bases, leaving 14 bases between the germline ends. The CDR3 covers 15 residues. Germline values: CDR1 MNHEY, CDR2 SVGAGI. The DNA for the CDR3 is TGTGCCAGCACCGTCGGGGGGCCTACTAATGAAAAACTGTTTTTT. Its protein is CASTVGGPTNEKLFF.

The genes are TRBV5-4 and TRBJ2-5; D is undetermined. V lost 0 bases, J lost 7 bases, and 10 bases lay in between. CDR3 size: 13 residues. Germline V gene data show CDR1 as SGHNT and CDR2 as YYREEE (reference sequence). CDR3 DNA: TGTGCCAGCAGCTTGGATAGGGATGGGACCCAGTACTTC. This codes for CASSLDRDGTQYF.

This clone is a singleton in its sample. The genes are TRBV2 and TRBJ2-3; the match to TRBD2 covers 9 bases. This CDR3 comprises 17 residues. V shed 7 bases, J shed 4 bases, and the junction held 15 bases outside the gene matches. Germline loops: CDR1 SNHLY, CDR2 FYNNEI. CDR3 nucleotide sequence: TGTGCCAGCATTCGGGTAGCGGGAGTCGTCCCCTCAGATACGCAGTATTTT. Protein product: CASIRVAGVVPSDTQYF.

The chain employs TRBV9 and TRBJ2-1; D possibly corresponds to TRBD2 (6 bases). The germline V gene encodes CDR1 SGDLS and CDR2 YYNGEE. The CDR3 totals 16 residues. V gave up 4 bases and J gave up 0 bases, with 14 bases separating them. For the CDR3, the DNA is TGTGCCAGCAGCCTTATTACTAGCAGCTCCTACAATGAGCAGTTCTTC. This sequence encodes CASSLITSSSYNEQFF.

This chain links TRBV2 with TRBJ1-3; D remains unclear. The V gene's germline CDR1 is SNHLY and CDR2 FYNNEI. V was clipped by 7 bases and J by 3 bases, with 13 bases between them. This CDR3 region has 14 residues. CDR3: CASKSLEGGNTIYF. For the CDR3, the DNA is TGTGCCAGCAAATCCCTGGAGGGTGGAAACACCATATATTTT. The whole variable domain, remainder taken from reference TRBV2 and TRBJ1-3, is EPEVTQTPSHQVTQMGQEVILRCVPISNHLYFYWYRQILGQKVEFLVSFYNNEISEKSEIFDDQFSVERPDGSNFTLKIRSTKLEDSAMYFCASKSLEGGNTIYFGEGSWLTVV.

The gene calls are TRBV11-3 and TRBJ1-5; possibly TRBD1 for D (5 bases). The V gene's germline CDR1 is SGHNT and CDR2 YENEEA. Trimming stripped 5 bases from V and 4 bases from J, with 9 bases between. There are 13 residues in the CDR3. The chain's CDR3 is CASSRDLNQPQHF. The CDR3 DNA sequence: TGTGCCAGCAGCCGGGACCTAAATCAGCCCCAGCATTTT.

This rearrangement joins TRBV29-1 to TRBJ2-2; 7 nucleotides line up with TRBD2. The CDR3 covers 16 residues. The germline CDR1 and CDR2 sequences are SQVTM and ANQGSEA. With V trimmed by 0 bases and J by 2 bases, 6 bases remained unmatched. Here the CDR3 DNA reads TGCAGCGTTGAAGATCTCGGGGGGATTAACACCGGGGAGCTGTTTTTT. Protein sequence: CSVEDLGGINTGELFF.

This clone was observed a handful of times. This chain links TRBV7-2 with TRBJ1-2, with D hard to call. The germline V gene encodes CDR1 SGHTA and CDR2 FQGNSA. CDR3 size: 16 residues. Between the trimmed V and J ends, which lost 6 bases and 7 bases, there was a span of 24 bases. This CDR3 reads CASSYPSRIYSGGYTF. CDR3 sequence (DNA): TGTGCCAGCAGTTATCCCTCTCGGATCTACTCAGGTGGCTACACCTTC.

The rearrangement uses TRBV28 and TRBJ1-2; 7 bases agree with TRBD1. Trimming removed 8 bases from V and 5 bases from J; junction bases left unmatched: 8. This CDR3 is built from 13 residues. Germline lookup yields CDR1 MDHEN and CDR2 SYDVKM. The CDR3, as DNA: TGTGCCAGCGGCCACAGGGGTCTGTATGGCTACACCTTC. Amino acids: CASGHRGLYGYTF.

This clone appeared a few times. The chain is built from TRBV19 and TRBJ1-5; D gene uncertain. The CDR3 runs to 12 residues. Germline V gives CDR1 LNHDA, CDR2 SQIVND (reference sequence). V was pared by 7 bases and J by 4 bases, with 8 bases between. CDR3 coding DNA: TGTGCCAGTAATTGGGGTAATCAGCCCCAGCATTTT. Encoded protein: CASNWGNQPQHF.

In its sample, this clone was seen once. The chain couples TRBV25-1 to TRBJ2-3, with D tentatively TRBD2 (6 bases). Germline loops: CDR1 MGHDK, CDR2 SYGVNS. V lost 2 bases and J lost 1, with 10 bases in between. The CDR3 is made up of 15 amino acids. CDR3 coding DNA: TGTGCCAGCAGTGAACGGGGGTATGGCACAGATACGCAGTATTTT. The encoded protein is CASSERGYGTDTQYF. The full variable domain, with the rest looked up from reference TRBV25-1 and TRBJ2-3, is EADIYQTPRYLVIGTGKKITLECSQTMGHDKMYWYQQDPGMELHLIHYSYGVNSTEKGDLSSESTVSRIRTEHFPLTLESARPSHTSQYLCASSERGYGTDTQYFGPGTRLTVL.

The J gene is TRBJ1-6, the V gene TRBV28; D ambiguous. The CDR3 runs to 14 residues. The germline V and J ends were trimmed by 6 bases and 2 bases, with 8 bases remaining between them. The germline V gene encodes CDR1 MDHEN and CDR2 SYDVKM. CDR3 nucleotides: TGTGCCAGCAGGGCATACACCTATAATTCACCCCTCCACTTT. It yields the protein CASRAYTYNSPLHF. The complete variable domain, with remaining parts taken from reference TRBV28 and TRBJ1-6, reads DVKVTQSSRYLVKRTGEKVFLECVQDMDHENMFWYRQDPGLGLRLIYFSYDVKMKEKGDIPEGYSVSREKKERFSLILESASTNQTSMYLCASRAYTYNSPLHFGNGTRLTVT.

The chain carries TRBV6-1 and TRBJ1-2; D is undetermined. Trimming left V 2 bases short and J 1 base short, with 5 bases between. Germline V gene sequence: CDR1 MNHNS, CDR2 SASEGT. The CDR3 loop spans 13 amino acids. The CDR3 sequence is CASSERDNYGYTF. CDR3 DNA: TGTGCCAGCAGTGAAAGGGATAACTATGGCTACACCTTC.

The rearrangement uses TRBV10-3 and TRBJ2-7; 9 nucleotides match TRBD2. Trimming removed 11 bases from V and 0 bases from J; junction bases left unmatched: 5. The germline V gene has CDR1 ENHRY and CDR2 SYGVKD. The CDR3 sequence is 13 residues long. The DNA of the CDR3 is TGTGCCGTTACTAGCGGGCCCTCCTACGAGCAGTACTTC. It codes for CAVTSGPSYEQYF.

Here the CDR3 DNA reads TGTGCCAGCAGCGCGAACCAGGGGGCAGACACCATATATTTT. Its protein product is CASSANQGADTIYF. V gene TRBV5-8 combines with J gene TRBJ1-3, with 8 bases that match TRBD1. Germline V gives CDR1 SGHTS, CDR2 YDEGEE. The junction had 8 bases not matched to a gene; V was cut back by 4 bases and J by 8 bases. CDR3 length equals 14 residues.

The chain links TRBV7-9 to TRBJ1-2, with 9 bases identical to TRBD1. The ends lost 4 bases at V and 4 bases at J; junction bases unmatched: 13. The CDR3 covers 17 residues. Germline V lookup: CDR1 SEHNR, CDR2 FQNEAQ (reference sequence). The chain's CDR3 is CASSYGTGTALGYGYTF. CDR3 in DNA: TGTGCCAGCAGCTACGGGACAGGGACGGCGTTGGGCTATGGCTACACCTTC.

The chain has TRBV4-1 and TRBJ1-4, with no clear D. The germline V gene encodes CDR1 MGHRA and CDR2 YSYEKL. Trimming took 1 base from V and 3 from J, leaving 9 bases between them. This CDR3 is 15 amino acids long. The CDR3 region is CASSQGPDSNEKLFF. CDR3 in DNA: TGCGCCAGCAGCCAAGGTCCTGATTCTAATGAAAAACTGTTTTTT.